What follows describes a single TCR beta chain. As yet, its antigen is unknown. The data were taken from a study of cytomegalovirus exposure and HLA in healthy donors. Findings and caveats of the study: Common viral pathogens were later found to be apparently linked to several of the most significant clusters. Analysis was performed later, and it showed HLA-associated TCR beta chains to be more clonally expanded than equally common others.

In the PCR, 60 Vbeta and 13 Jbeta primers were used. Sequencing used immunoSEQ multiplex PCR; TCRdb keeps in-frame clones, though not all of them. Among fewer than 200,000 clones, around two thirds were seen once, and the ten largest hold roughly 1.4%. Germline CDR1 reads MDHEN; CDR2 reads SYDVKM. V lost 5 bases to trimming and J lost 3 bases, with 10 bases between them. CDR3 length: 13 residues. J is TRBJ1-2 and V is TRBV28, with D maybe TRBD1 (6 bases). The sample consisted of PBMCs. The receptor was isolated from a man in his fifties in good health and CMV-seronegative. The CDR3 coding sequence is TGTGCCAGCAGTCGAACAGGGTACTATGGCTACACCTTC. It yields the protein CASSRTGYYGYTF.